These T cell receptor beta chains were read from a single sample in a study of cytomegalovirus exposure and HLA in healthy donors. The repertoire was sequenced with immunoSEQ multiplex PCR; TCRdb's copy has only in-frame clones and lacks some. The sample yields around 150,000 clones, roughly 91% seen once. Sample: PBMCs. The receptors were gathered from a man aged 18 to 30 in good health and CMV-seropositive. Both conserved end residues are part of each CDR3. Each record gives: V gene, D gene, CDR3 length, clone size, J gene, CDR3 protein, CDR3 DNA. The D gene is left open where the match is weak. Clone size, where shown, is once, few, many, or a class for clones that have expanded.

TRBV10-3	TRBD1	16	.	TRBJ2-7	CAISWTGAGSSYEQYF	TGTGCCATCAGCTGGACAGGGGCCGGGAGCTCCTACGAGCAGTACTTC
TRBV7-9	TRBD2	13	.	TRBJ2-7	CASSFESGRWKYF	TGTGCCAGCAGCTTCGAGAGCGGGAGATGGAAGTACTTC
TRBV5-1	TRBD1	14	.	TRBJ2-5	CASSWGQGQETQYF	TGCGCCAGCAGCTGGGGACAGGGCCAAGAGACCCAGTACTTC
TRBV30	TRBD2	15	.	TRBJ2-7	CAWSVGLAGTYEQYF	TGTGCCTGGAGTGTAGGGCTAGCGGGGACCTACGAGCAGTACTTC
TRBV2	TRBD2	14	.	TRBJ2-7	CASSSSGSSYEQYF	TGTGCCAGCAGTTCCAGCGGGAGCTCCTACGAGCAGTACTTC
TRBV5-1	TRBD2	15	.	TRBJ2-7	CASSLGLAGVEEQYF	TGCGCCAGCAGCTTGGGGCTAGCGGGAGTCGAAGAGCAGTACTTC
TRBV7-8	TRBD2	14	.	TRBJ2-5	CASSLGLARETQYF	TGTGCCAGCAGCTTAGGACTAGCCCGGGAGACCCAGTACTTC
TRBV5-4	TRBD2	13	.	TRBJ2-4	CASSLAGLDIQYF	TGTGCCAGCAGCTTGGCCGGACTAGACATTCAGTACTTC
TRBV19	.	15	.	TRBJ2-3	CASREGPSSTDTQYF	TGTGCCAGTAGAGAGGGCCCATCTAGCACAGATACGCAGTATTTT
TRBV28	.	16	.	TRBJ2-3	CASSFAMRVGTDTQYF	TGTGCCAGCAGTTTTGCCATGAGGGTCGGCACAGATACGCAGTATTTT
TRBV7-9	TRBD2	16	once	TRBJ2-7	CASSLTSGQRSYEQYF	TGTGCCAGCAGCTTAACTAGCGGGCAGCGCTCCTACGAGCAGTACTTC
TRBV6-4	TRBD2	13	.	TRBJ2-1	CASSREGPHEQFF	TGTGCCAGCAGCCGGGAGGGCCCTCATGAGCAGTTCTTC
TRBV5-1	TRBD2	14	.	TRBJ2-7	CASSFSSGDYEQYF	TGCGCCAGCAGCTTCTCTAGCGGCGACTACGAGCAGTACTTC
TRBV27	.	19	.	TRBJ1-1	CASRKPLPLDSGMNTEAFF	TGTGCCAGCAGAAAACCACTACCTCTGGACAGTGGAATGAACACTGAAGCTTTCTTT
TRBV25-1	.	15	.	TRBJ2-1	CASMAGNANYNEQFF	TGTGCCAGCATGGCGGGGAATGCCAACTACAATGAGCAGTTCTTC
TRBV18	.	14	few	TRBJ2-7	CASSPTGTSYEQYF	TGTGCCAGCTCACCTACCGGGACTTCTTACGAGCAGTACTTC
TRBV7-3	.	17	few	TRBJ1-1	CASSLGTSPRANTEAFF	TGTGCCAGCAGCTTAGGAACATCTCCGAGGGCGAACACTGAAGCTTTCTTT
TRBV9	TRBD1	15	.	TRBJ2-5	CASSLDVTGQETQYF	TGTGCCAGCTCTCTGGATGTGACAGGGCAAGAGACCCAGTACTTC
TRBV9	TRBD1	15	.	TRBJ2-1	CASSARDSPYNEQFF	TGTGCCAGCAGCGCCCGGGACAGCCCTTACAATGAGCAGTTCTTC
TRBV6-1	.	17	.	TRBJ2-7	CASSEALSGLSSYEQYF	TGTGCCAGCAGTGAAGCTCTTAGCGGACTAAGCTCCTACGAGCAGTACTTC
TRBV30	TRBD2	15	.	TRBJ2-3	CAWSEMAGVGDTQYF	TGTGCCTGGAGTGAGATGGCGGGAGTTGGAGATACGCAGTATTTT
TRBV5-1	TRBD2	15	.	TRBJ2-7	CASSLTSGSYPEQYF	TGCGCCAGCAGCCTGACTAGCGGAAGCTACCCCGAGCAGTACTTC
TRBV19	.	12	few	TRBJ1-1	CASSYRYTEAFF	TGTGCCAGTAGTTATCGGTACACTGAAGCTTTCTTT
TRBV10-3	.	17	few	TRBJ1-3	CAISESNRGISGNTIYF	TGTGCCATCAGTGAGTCGAATCGGGGGATCTCTGGAAACACCATATATTTT
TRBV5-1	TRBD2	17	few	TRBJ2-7	CASSRSSGLVASYEQYF	TGCGCCAGCAGCCGTTCCTCCGGACTAGTGGCTTCCTACGAGCAGTACTTC
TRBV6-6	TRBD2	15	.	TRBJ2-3	CASMGRELASDTQYF	TGTGCCAGCATGGGGAGGGAGCTAGCGTCCGATACGCAGTATTTT
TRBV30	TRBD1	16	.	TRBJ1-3	CACSQGQGLSGNTIYF	TGTGCCTGTTCCCAAGGACAGGGACTTTCTGGAAACACCATATATTTT
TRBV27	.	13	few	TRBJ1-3	CASSLNRGNTIYF	TGTGCCAGCAGTTTAAACAGAGGAAACACCATATATTTT
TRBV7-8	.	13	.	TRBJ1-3	CASTRVAGNTIYF	TGTGCCAGCACCCGGGTGGCGGGAAACACCATATATTTT
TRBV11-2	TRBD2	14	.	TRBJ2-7	CASSLVSGRGEQYF	TGTGCCAGCAGCTTAGTCAGCGGGAGAGGCGAGCAGTACTTC
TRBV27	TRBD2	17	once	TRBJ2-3	CASRIRLAGFPTDTQYF	TGTGCCAGCAGAATTAGACTAGCGGGATTCCCCACAGATACGCAGTATTTT
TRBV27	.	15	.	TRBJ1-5	CASSPVPDYNQPQHF	TGTGCCAGCAGCCCGGTACCAGACTACAATCAGCCCCAGCATTTT
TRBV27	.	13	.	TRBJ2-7	CASSFSTAYEQYF	TGTGCCAGCAGTTTCTCGACTGCCTACGAGCAGTACTTC
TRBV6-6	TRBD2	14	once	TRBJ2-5	CASSYGGRQETQYF	TGTGCCAGCAGTTACGGCGGGAGACAAGAGACCCAGTACTTC
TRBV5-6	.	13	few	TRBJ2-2	CASSLPGAGELFF	TGTGCCAGCAGCTTACCAGGGGCCGGGGAGCTGTTTTTT
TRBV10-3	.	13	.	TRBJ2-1	CAISVAGESEQFF	TGTGCCATCAGTGTTGCAGGGGAGTCTGAGCAGTTCTTC
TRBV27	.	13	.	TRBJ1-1	CASSFRGGTEAFF	TGTGCCAGCAGTTTCCGGGGGGGGACTGAAGCTTTCTTT
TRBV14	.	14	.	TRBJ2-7	CASSHRSSTYEQYF	TGTGCCAGCAGCCATCGTAGCTCCACCTACGAGCAGTACTTC
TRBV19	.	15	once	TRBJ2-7	CASSPRGGTAYEQYF	TGTGCCAGTAGTCCTCGGGGAGGTACGGCCTACGAGCAGTACTTC
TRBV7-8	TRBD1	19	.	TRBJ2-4	CASSGPGQGASGVKNIQYF	TGTGCCAGCAGCGGACCGGGACAGGGGGCTAGCGGGGTCAAAAACATTCAGTACTTC
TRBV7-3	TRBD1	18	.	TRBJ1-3	CASSLEPRPDRGRNTIYF	TGTGCCAGCAGCCTAGAACCTCGACCAGACAGGGGGAGAAACACCATATATTTT
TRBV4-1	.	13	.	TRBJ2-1	CASSPGRSNEQFF	TGCGCCAGCAGCCCAGGTCGAAGCAATGAGCAGTTCTTC
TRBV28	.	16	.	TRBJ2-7	CASSPSQGPGVYEQYF	TGTGCCAGCAGTCCTAGCCAGGGACCAGGGGTGTACGAGCAGTACTTC
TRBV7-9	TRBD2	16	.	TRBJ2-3	CASSLLTSGHTDTQYF	TGTGCCAGCAGCTTACTAACTAGCGGACACACAGATACGCAGTATTTT
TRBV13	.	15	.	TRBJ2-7	CASSLDSQVGYEQYF	TGTGCCAGCAGCTTAGATTCCCAGGTTGGTTACGAGCAGTACTTC
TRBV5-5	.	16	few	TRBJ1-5	CASSLDFDRAYQPQHF	TGTGCCAGCAGCTTGGATTTCGACAGAGCTTATCAGCCCCAGCATTTT
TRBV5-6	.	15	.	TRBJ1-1	CASSLEGGTGTEAFF	TGTGCCAGCAGCTTGGAAGGGGGAACGGGGACTGAAGCTTTCTTT
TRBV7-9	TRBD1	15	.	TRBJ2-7	CASNRVGDRAREQYF	TGTGCCAGCAACCGGGTGGGGGACAGGGCACGGGAGCAGTACTTC
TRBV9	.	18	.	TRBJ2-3	CASSPRYRGLLPTDTQYF	TGTGCCAGCAGCCCCCGTTACAGGGGACTCCTCCCCACAGATACGCAGTATTTT
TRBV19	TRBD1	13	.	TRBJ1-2	CASSVEGTGGYTF	TGTGCCAGTAGTGTTGAGGGGACAGGTGGCTACACCTTC
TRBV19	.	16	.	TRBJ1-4	CASSTLQGTDNEKLFF	TGTGCCAGTAGTACTCTACAGGGAACAGATAATGAAAAACTGTTTTTT
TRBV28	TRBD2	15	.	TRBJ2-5	CASSPLGGNQETQYF	TGTGCCAGCAGTCCCCTCGGGGGGAACCAAGAGACCCAGTACTTC
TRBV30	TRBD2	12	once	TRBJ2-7	CARTSGTYEQYF	TGTGCTCGGACTAGCGGAACCTACGAGCAGTACTTC
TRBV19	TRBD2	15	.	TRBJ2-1	CASSSGLAINNEQFF	TGTGCCAGTAGTTCGGGACTAGCAATTAACAATGAGCAGTTCTTC
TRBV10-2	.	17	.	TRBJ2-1	CASTGGGRSGRGPFPFF	TGCGCCAGCACGGGGGGCGGTCGTAGCGGAAGAGGTCCCTTCCCGTTCTTC